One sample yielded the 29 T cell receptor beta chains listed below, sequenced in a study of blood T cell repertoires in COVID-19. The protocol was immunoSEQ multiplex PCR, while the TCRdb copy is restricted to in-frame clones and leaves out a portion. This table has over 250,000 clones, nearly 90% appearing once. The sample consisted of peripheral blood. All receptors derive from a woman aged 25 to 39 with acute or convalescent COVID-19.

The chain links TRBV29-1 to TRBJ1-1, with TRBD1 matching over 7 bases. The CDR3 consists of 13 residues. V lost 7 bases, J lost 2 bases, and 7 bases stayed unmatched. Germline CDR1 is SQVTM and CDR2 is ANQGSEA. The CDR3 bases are TGCAGCGCTTTGTCAGGGGGAAACACTGAAGCTTTCTTT. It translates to CSALSGGNTEAFF. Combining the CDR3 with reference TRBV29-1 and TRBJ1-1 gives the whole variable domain SAVISQKPSRDICQRGTSLTIQCQVDSQVTMMFWYRQQPGQSLTLIATANQGSEATYESGFVIDKFPISRPNLTFSTLTVSNMSPEDSSIYLCSALSGGNTEAFFGQGTRLTVV.

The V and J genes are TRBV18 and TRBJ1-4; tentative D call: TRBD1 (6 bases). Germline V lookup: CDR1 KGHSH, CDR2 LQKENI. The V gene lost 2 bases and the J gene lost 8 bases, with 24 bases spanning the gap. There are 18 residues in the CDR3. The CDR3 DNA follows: TGTGCCAGCTCACCAGGATTGAAAGAGGGGGTGGCAAGAGAAAAACTGTTTTTT. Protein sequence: CASSPGLKEGVAREKLFF.

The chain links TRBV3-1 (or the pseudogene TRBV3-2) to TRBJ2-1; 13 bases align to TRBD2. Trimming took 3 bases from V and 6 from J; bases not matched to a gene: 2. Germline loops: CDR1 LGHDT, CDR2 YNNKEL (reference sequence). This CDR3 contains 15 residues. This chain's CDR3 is CASSQGLAGPNEQFF. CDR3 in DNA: TGTGCCAGCAGCCAGGGACTAGCGGGGCCCAATGAGCAGTTCTTC.

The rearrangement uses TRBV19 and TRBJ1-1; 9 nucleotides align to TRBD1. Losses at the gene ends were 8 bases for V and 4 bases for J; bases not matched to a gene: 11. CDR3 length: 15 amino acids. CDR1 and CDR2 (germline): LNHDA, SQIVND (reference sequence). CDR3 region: CASSQGGGQGTEAFF. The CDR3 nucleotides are TGTGCCAGTTCCCAGGGGGGGGGACAGGGCACTGAAGCTTTCTTT.

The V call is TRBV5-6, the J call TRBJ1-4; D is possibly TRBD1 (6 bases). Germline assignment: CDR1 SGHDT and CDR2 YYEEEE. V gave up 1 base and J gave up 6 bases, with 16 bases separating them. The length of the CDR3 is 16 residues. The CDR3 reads CASSLFGRGRDEKLFF. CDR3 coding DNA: TGTGCCAGCAGCTTGTTCGGCAGGGGAAGGGATGAAAAACTGTTTTTT.

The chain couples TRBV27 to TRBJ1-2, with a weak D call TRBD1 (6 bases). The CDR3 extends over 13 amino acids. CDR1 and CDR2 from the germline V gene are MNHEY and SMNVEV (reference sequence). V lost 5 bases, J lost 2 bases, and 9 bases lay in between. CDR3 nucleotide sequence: TGTGCCAGCAGTCTCGGACAGAACTATGGCTACACCTTC. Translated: CASSLGQNYGYTF.

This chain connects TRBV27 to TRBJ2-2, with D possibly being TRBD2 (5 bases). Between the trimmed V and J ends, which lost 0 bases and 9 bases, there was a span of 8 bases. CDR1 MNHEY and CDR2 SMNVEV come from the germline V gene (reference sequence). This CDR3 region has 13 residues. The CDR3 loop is CASSLSGGRELFF. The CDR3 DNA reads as TGTGCCAGCAGTTTATCAGGAGGCCGGGAGCTGTTTTTT.

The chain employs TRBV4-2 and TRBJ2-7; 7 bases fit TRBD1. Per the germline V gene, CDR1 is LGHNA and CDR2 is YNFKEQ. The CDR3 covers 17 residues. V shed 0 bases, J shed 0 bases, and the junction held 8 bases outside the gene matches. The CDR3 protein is CASSQDRRGHNSYEQYF. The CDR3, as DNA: TGTGCCAGCAGCCAAGATCGAAGGGGGCACAACTCCTACGAGCAGTACTTC.

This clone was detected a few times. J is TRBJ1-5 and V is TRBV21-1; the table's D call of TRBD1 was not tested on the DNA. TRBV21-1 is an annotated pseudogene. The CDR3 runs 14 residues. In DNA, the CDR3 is TGTGCCAGCAGCAAAAGTCACGGACAGCAGCCCCAGCATTTT. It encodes CASSKSHGQQPQHF.

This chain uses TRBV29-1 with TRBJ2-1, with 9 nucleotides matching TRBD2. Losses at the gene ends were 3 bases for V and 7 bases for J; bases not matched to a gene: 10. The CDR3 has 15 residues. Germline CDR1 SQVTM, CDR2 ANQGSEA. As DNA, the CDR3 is TGCAGCGTTGACGGCGGGAGGGCCCTCAGGAATGAGCAGTTCTTC. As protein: CSVDGGRALRNEQFF.

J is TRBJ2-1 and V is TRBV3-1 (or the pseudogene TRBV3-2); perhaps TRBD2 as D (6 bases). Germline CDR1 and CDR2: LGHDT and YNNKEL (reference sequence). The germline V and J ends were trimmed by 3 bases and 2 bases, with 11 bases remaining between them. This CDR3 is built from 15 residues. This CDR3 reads CASSQVLATYNEQFF. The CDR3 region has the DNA TGTGCCAGCAGCCAGGTGCTAGCGACCTACAATGAGCAGTTCTTC.

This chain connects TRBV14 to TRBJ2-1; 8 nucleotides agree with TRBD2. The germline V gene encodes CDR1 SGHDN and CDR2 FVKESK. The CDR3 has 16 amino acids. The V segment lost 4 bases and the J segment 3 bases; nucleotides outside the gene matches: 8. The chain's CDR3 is CASSPGVAGHYNEQFF. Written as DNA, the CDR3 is TGTGCCAGCAGCCCGGGGGTAGCGGGGCACTACAATGAGCAGTTCTTC.

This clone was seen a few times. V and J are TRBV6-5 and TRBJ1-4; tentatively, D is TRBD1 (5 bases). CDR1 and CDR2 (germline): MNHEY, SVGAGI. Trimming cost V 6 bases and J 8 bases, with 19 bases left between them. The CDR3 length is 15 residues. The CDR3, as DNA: TGTGCCAGCAGACCCGGAGGGGAGGCATACGAAAAACTGTTTTTT. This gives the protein CASRPGGEAYEKLFF.

CDR3 sequence (DNA): TGTGCCAGCAGATCCGAAGCCGCGGGACTCCCCTACGAGCAGTACTTC. It encodes CASRSEAAGLPYEQYF. This chain connects TRBV7-9 to TRBJ2-7; a possible D gene is TRBD2 (6 bases). CDR1 and CDR2 (germline): SEHNR, FQNEAQ (reference sequence). This CDR3 contains 16 residues. Trimming cost V 6 bases and J 2 bases, with 20 bases left between them.

CDR3 DNA: TGTGCCAGTAGGGACGGGACTAGCAGGATGAGGGAGACCCAGTACTTC. Amino acids: CASRDGTSRMRETQYF. The chain uses TRBV19 and TRBJ2-5, with TRBD2 identical over 9 bases. Losses at the gene ends were 6 bases for V and 5 bases for J; bases not matched to a gene: 13. The V gene's germline CDR1 is LNHDA and CDR2 SQIVND (reference sequence). The CDR3 totals 16 residues.

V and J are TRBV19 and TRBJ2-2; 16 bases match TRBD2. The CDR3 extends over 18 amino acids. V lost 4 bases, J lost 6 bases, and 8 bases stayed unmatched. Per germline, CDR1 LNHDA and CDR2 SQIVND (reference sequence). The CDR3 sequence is CASSRGTSGRARAGELFF. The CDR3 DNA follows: TGTGCCAGTAGTAGGGGGACTAGCGGGAGGGCCCGGGCCGGGGAGCTGTTTTTT.

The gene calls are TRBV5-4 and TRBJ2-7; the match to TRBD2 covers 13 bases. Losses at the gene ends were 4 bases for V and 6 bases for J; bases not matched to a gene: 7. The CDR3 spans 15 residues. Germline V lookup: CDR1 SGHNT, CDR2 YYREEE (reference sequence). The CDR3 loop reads CASSREGTSGTEQYF. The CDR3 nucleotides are TGTGCCAGCAGCCGGGAGGGGACTAGCGGGACCGAGCAGTACTTC.

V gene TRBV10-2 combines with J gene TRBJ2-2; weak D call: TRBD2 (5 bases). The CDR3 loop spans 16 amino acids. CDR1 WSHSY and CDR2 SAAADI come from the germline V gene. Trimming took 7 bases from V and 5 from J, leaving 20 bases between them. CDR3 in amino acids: CASTPRKGAGTGELFF. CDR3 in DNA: TGCGCCAGCACTCCCCGGAAGGGAGCTGGAACCGGGGAGCTGTTTTTT.

The CDR3 sequence: CAWSAVADTQYF. For the CDR3, the DNA is TGTGCCTGGAGTGCGGTCGCAGATACGCAGTATTTT. The J gene is TRBJ2-3, the V gene TRBV30; no clear D. The V gene lost 1 base and the J gene lost 4 bases, with 6 bases spanning the gap. CDR1 GTSNPN and CDR2 SVGIG come from the germline V gene (reference sequence). The CDR3 covers 12 residues.

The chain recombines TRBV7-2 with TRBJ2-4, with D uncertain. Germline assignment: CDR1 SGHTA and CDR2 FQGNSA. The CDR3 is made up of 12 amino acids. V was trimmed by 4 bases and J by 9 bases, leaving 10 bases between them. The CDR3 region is CASSSDSGIQYF. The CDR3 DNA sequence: TGTGCCAGCAGCTCAGATTCGGGCATTCAGTACTTC.

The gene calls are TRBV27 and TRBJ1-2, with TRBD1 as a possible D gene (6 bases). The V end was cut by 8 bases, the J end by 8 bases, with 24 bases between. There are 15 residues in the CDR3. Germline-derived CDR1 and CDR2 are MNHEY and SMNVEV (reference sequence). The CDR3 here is CASGGGRGIGGGYTF. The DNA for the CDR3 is TGTGCCAGCGGAGGAGGGAGGGGGATTGGAGGGGGCTACACCTTC.

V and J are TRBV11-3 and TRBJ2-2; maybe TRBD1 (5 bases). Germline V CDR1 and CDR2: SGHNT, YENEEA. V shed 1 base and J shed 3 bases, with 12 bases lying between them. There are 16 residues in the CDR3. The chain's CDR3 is CASSLGNRLHTGELFF. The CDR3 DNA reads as TGTGCCAGCAGCTTAGGAAACAGGTTACACACCGGGGAGCTGTTTTTT.

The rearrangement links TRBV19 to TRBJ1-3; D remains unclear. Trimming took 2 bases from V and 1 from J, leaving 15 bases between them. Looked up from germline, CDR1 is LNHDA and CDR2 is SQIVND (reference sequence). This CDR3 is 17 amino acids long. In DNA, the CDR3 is TGTGCCAGTAGTATAAGAGGGCGATTCAGATCTGGAAACACCATATATTTT. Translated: CASSIRGRFRSGNTIYF.

CDR3 residues: CASREIIQGAEAFF. DNA of the CDR3: TGTGCCAGCAGAGAGATAATCCAGGGGGCTGAAGCTTTCTTT. The chain links TRBV2 to TRBJ1-1, with 7 bases that match TRBD1. J gave up 6 bases and V 6 bases, and 10 bases lay outside the gene matches. The germline V gene encodes CDR1 SNHLY and CDR2 FYNNEI. The CDR3 contains 14 residues. Full variable domain (outside the CDR3, taken from reference TRBV2 and TRBJ1-1): EPEVTQTPSHQVTQMGQEVILRCVPISNHLYFYWYRQILGQKVEFLVSFYNNEISEKSEIFDDQFSVERPDGSNFTLKIRSTKLEDSAMYFCASREIIQGAEAFFGQGTRLTVV.

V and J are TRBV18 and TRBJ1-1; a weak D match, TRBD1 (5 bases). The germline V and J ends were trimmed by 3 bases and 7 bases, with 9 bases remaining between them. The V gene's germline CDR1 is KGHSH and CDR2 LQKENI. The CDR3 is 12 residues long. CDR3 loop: CASSPTVDEAFF. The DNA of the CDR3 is TGTGCCAGCTCACCGACAGTCGATGAAGCTTTCTTT. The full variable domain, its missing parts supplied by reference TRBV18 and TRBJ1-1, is NAGVMQNPRHLVRRRGQEARLRCSPMKGHSHVYWYRQLPEEGLKFMVYLQKENIIDESGMPKERFSAEFPKEGPSILRIQQVVRGDSAAYFCASSPTVDEAFFGQGTRLTVV.

The CDR3 is CASNEDPGTNYGYTF. As DNA, the CDR3 is TGTGCCAGTAATGAGGACCCCGGGACTAACTATGGCTACACCTTC. This rearrangement joins TRBV19 to TRBJ1-2; D is unclear. The germline V gene encodes CDR1 LNHDA and CDR2 SQIVND (reference sequence). The CDR3 is 15 amino acids. Trimming shortened V by 7 bases and J by 0 bases, and 15 bases separated the two germline ends.

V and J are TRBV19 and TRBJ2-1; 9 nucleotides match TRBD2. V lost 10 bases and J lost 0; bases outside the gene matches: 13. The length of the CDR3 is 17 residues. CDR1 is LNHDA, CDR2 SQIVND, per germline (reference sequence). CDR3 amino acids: CATSAGTSPSSYNEQFF. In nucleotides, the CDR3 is TGTGCCACTTCAGCCGGGACTAGCCCGTCCTCCTACAATGAGCAGTTCTTC.

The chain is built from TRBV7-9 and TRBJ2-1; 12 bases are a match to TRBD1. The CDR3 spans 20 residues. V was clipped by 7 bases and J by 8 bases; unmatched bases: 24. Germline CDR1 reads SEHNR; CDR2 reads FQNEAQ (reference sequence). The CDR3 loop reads CASTTPAGQGAGHHPDEQFF. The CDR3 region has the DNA TGTGCCAGCACCACCCCGGCGGGACAGGGGGCGGGTCATCATCCGGATGAGCAGTTCTTC. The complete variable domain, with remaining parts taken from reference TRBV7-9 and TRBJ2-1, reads DTGVSQNPRHKITKRGQNVTFRCDPISEHNRLYWYRQTLGQGPEFLTYFQNEAQLEKSRLLSDRFSAERPKGSFSTLEIQRTEQGDSAMYLCASTTPAGQGAGHHPDEQFFGPGTRLTVL.

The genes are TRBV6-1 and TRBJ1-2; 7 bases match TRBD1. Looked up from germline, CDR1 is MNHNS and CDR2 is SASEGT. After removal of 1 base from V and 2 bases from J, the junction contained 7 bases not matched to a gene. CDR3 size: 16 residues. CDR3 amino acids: CASSEDRTGINYGYTF. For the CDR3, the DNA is TGTGCCAGCAGTGAAGACCGGACAGGAATAAACTATGGCTACACCTTC.